This TCR beta chain stems from a study of T cell repertoires in aging, cancer and after chemotherapy. At the level of the study: Pre- and post-chemotherapy samples were paired from chronic lymphocytic leukemia patients treated with fludarabine- or bendamustine-based regimens. The whole study produced a dataset of roughly 8.8 million TCR reads. Points from the study as a whole: Age-matched healthy donors had significantly more diverse, less clonal blood TCR repertoires than untreated cancer patients. In each cancer cohort, median generation probability increased across chemotherapy, suggesting thymic output rebounded.

Amplification of TCR beta used genomic DNA extracted from peripheral blood. A mixed TRB-A/B primer pool amplified rearranged TRB by multiplex touch-down PCR. TCRdb re-derived calls from the multiplex PCR reads in MiXCR, one entry per CDR3 protein. The sample consists of thousands of distinct CDR3 sequences, roughly 22% of them appearing once. This clonotype is categorized as medium-sized. Antigen unknown. This CDR3 spans 13 amino acids. The germline V gene has CDR1 SQVTM and CDR2 ANQGSEA. The ends were cut back, 7 bases at V and 0 bases at J, with 13 bases in the middle. This chain uses TRBV29-1 with TRBJ2-7; D uncertain. The receptor comes from a human donor with a blood cancer. Sequencing input: blood. The CDR3 DNA follows: TGCAGCGCCCGGGCTCCGAGCTCCTACGAGCAGTACTTC. Protein sequence: CSARAPSSYEQYF.